This T cell receptor (beta chain) stems from a study of T cell responses to AZD1222 COVID-19 vaccine. In the study overall: Pooled in the analysis were second doses at about 4 or about 12 weeks. Findings and limits, study-wide: The CD4 TCRs associated with vaccination extended across spike and predominated at 160-218 and 743-854. Among spike-specific TCRs, nearly half reportedly target unmutated variant regions.

Germline V CDR1 and CDR2: SNHLY, FYNNEI. V was pared by 6 bases and J by 5 bases, with 10 bases between. This CDR3 is built from 12 residues. The assay was immunoSEQ multiplex PCR, and TCRdb's table has in-frame clones only and misses some. The profile shows 150,000 to 200,000 clones, roughly 87% of them singletons. On this clone itself: As yet, its antigen is unknown.

Sample: peripheral blood, taken on day 0 of AZD1222 vaccination. V is TRBV2 and J is TRBJ1-2, with D maybe TRBD1 (5 bases). The sequence was collected from an adult in good health. As DNA, the CDR3 is TGTGCCAGCAGGGGTACAGGATATGGCTACACCTTC. This translates into CASRGTGYGYTF. Full variable domain (rest looked up from reference TRBV2 and TRBJ1-2): EPEVTQTPSHQVTQMGQEVILRCVPISNHLYFYWYRQILGQKVEFLVSFYNNEISEKSEIFDDQFSVERPDGSNFTLKIRSTKLEDSAMYFCASRGTGYGYTFGSGTRLTVV.